This T cell receptor beta chain is drawn from a study of CD8 T cells in ankylosing spondylitis listed by TCRdb under 2017. Background for the entire study: T cell receptor beta repertoires were profiled in healthy donors and ankylosing spondylitis patients so that disease-linked TCR variants could be found. The whole study cohort included some 100 healthy donors and under 30 ankylosing spondylitis patients. Peripheral blood samples were taken, and synovial fluid was additionally collected from ankylosing spondylitis patients. The investigation overall reported the following: Blood from ankylosing spondylitis patients appeared to be characterized by a TCR beta motif composed of 7 to 9 highly homologous amino acid variants. The disease-linked clones had a CD8+ phenotype and were found at relatively low frequencies in peripheral blood. According to the report, matched synovial fluid samples from ankylosing spondylitis patients were significantly enriched for the disease-linked clones. Some motif variants were previously reported in synovial fluid and blood of reactive arthritis patients, suggesting common disease-initiation mechanisms.

The CDR3 contains 13 residues, cysteine and phenylalanine counted. The retained sequence is limited to the CDR3, 39 bases, with the frame set at the first base. Reading the germline V gene gives CDR1 MNHNS and CDR2 SASEGT. The V and J ends are trimmed by 5 bases and 5 bases, leaving 13 bases between them. This clonotype was recorded at least ten times. Its antigen specificity is not known. Per-nucleotide qualities are absent, and no much larger clonotype sits a single base away. Sequencing took place on an Illumina HiSeq 2500. TCR beta libraries were prepared by quantitative 5'-RACE with molecular barcodes. The paper's data handling went like this. A new computational method, built on a probabilistic model of VDJ rearrangement, was used to identify disease-linked TCR variants. TCRdb reprocessed the public reads (quality trimming at Q25 with fastp, clone calling with MiXCR) and kept in-frame beta chains. One record per CDR3 amino acid sequence lists the most common genes and DNA. The V and J calls reflect TCRdb's pipeline rather than the authors' work. This sample has over 130,000 distinct CDR3 sequences in its table, and around 43% of those were observed once. The top ten clonotypes cover about 16% of the sample.

Synovial fluid samples were matched to blood samples from the same ankylosing spondylitis patients. The receptor's source is a male donor with ankylosing spondylitis. The sequenced sample was synovial fluid, either unsorted or a sorted T cell fraction (not recorded which). The rearranged chain carries TRBV6-1 and TRBJ2-7; the D gene lacks a confident call. Read as DNA, the sequence is TGTGCCAGCAGTCAGGCCACCCGGAACGAGCAGTACTTC. It specifies CASSQATRNEQYF.